Sequencing of this TCR beta chain was carried out in a study of T cell clones after liver transplantation. Study in general: Apart from three HCV-positive recipients, transplants were for non-autoimmune, non-viral reasons.

Broader study findings: Compared with third party-reactive sequences, donor-reactive ones declined more, independent of withdrawal success. Rather than being deleted, graft donor-reactive T cells may have moved into the graft.

CD3+CD4+ and CD3+CD8+ cells were FACS-sorted from thawed unstimulated PBMCs. Details on this clone: The antigen remains unidentified.

Repertoires were generated with immunoSEQ multiplex PCR, while TCRdb's copy carries only in-frame clones and drops some. The sample includes roughly 20,000 clones, roughly 92% of them seen just once. V was pared by 6 bases and J by 4 bases, with 17 bases between. Germline CDR1 SEHNR, CDR2 FQNEAQ (reference sequence). CDR3 size: 15 residues. The chain employs TRBV7-9 and TRBJ2-3; a weak D match, TRBD2 (6 bases). The sequencing here drew on CD8+ T cells from blood, taken nearly 26 months after liver transplant. The receptor comes from a human patient who received a liver transplant. Some of the T cells may derive from the graft donor. The CDR3 loop is CASSMAGPKADTQYF. For the CDR3, the DNA is TGTGCCAGCAGTATGGCGGGACCGAAGGCAGATACGCAGTATTTT.